This T cell receptor (beta chain) was sequenced in a study of blood T cell repertoires in COVID-19. CDR1 is SGHTA, CDR2 FQGTGA, per germline. With V trimmed by 5 bases and J by 16 bases, 9 bases remained unmatched. This CDR3 is 12 amino acids long. This table comes from immunoSEQ multiplex PCR, and its TCRdb copy is limited to in-frame clones, with some not included. This table holds more than 85,000 clones, 80% to 90% found once. The chain recombines TRBV7-3 with TRBJ2-1; TRBD2 agrees at 9 bases. Sequencing input: peripheral blood. This clonotype originated in a human donor in a cohort sampled during active COVID-19. The CDR3 coding sequence is TGTGCCAGCAGCGCCTCCGGGACTAGCACCTTCTTC. Its protein product is CASSASGTSTFF.